The T cell receptor beta chain under discussion was sequenced for a study of control samples from healthy donors and cancer patients. This clone has a single count. Clones were read by immunoSEQ multiplex PCR, and TCRdb kept only the in-frame ones, dropping some. The repertoire holds over 150,000 clones, with 90% to 95% as singletons. In germline, CDR1 is MDHEN, CDR2 SYDVKM. V shed 8 bases and J shed 4 bases, with 14 bases lying between them. The CDR3 is 13 residues long. The specimen was blood. The TCR sequence derives from a woman between 18 and 29 years old in good health. The chain combines TRBV28 with TRBJ1-2; TRBD1 is a possible D gene (6 bases). The CDR3 nucleotides are TGTGCCAGCGGCGACAGGAACCTCTATGGCTACACCTTC. Translation: CASGDRNLYGYTF.